Shown below are 25 T cell receptor beta chains from a single sample sequenced in a study of T-cell memory formation after mild COVID-19. From the 5' RACE reads, TCRdb called clonotypes with MiXCR, one entry per CDR3 protein. The repertoire includes fewer than 90,000 distinct CDR3 sequences, approximately 15% of them detected once, and roughly 30% sits in the top ten. Material for sequencing was PBMCs or a T cell subset sorted from them (not recorded which). Receptors originate from an adult woman who had mild COVID-19 (a few samples of this study predate the infection). Cell type and time point are not known.

The V and J genes are TRBV19 and TRBJ1-5, with D maybe TRBD1 (6 bases). This CDR3 has 16 residues. V shed 4 bases and J shed 2 bases, with 15 bases lying between them. Germline lookup yields CDR1 LNHDA and CDR2 SQIVND (reference sequence). The CDR3 is CASSNPQGLGNQPQHF. The CDR3 region has the DNA TGTGCCAGTAGTAACCCCCAGGGGCTCGGCAATCAGCCCCAGCATTTT.

In this sample, this clonotype turned up once. J is TRBJ2-1 and V is TRBV3-1; the match to TRBD1 covers 9 bases. CDR1 is LGHDT, CDR2 YNNKEL, per germline (reference sequence). The CDR3 covers 14 residues. Losses at the gene ends were 4 bases for V and 7 bases for J; bases not matched to a gene: 5. The CDR3 DNA reads as TGTGCCAGCAGCCTCACCGGGACAGGGAATGAGCAGTTCTTC. It encodes CASSLTGTGNEQFF.

This clonotype occurred a few times. CDR3 DNA: TGCAGTGCTAGAGAAGCGCTACAAGACTACGAGCAGTACTTC. Protein product: CSAREALQDYEQYF. The chain joins TRBV20-1 to TRBJ2-7; D unresolved. The CDR3 has 14 residues. The germline CDR1 and CDR2 sequences are DFQATT and SNEGSKA (reference sequence). Trimming shortened V by 0 bases and J by 3 bases, and 12 bases separated the two germline ends.

This clonotype was seen a handful of times. The gene calls are TRBV12-3 or TRBV12-4 and TRBJ1-1, with D perhaps matching TRBD1 (5 bases). The V gene lost 6 bases and the J gene lost 6 bases, with 14 bases spanning the gap. The CDR3 sequence is 13 residues long. For the CDR3, the DNA is TGTGCCAGCAGCCCCCGGGGGGGGGCTGAAGCTTTCTTT. Translation gives CASSPRGGAEAFF.

On this clonotype: One end of the junction varies from germline; a read error may be responsible. The J gene is TRBJ2-1, the V gene TRBV7-6; D is perhaps TRBD2 (5 bases). The V gene's germline CDR1 is SGHVS and CDR2 FNYEAQ. The CDR3 sequence is 16 residues long. The CDR3 nucleotides read TGTGCCAGCATAGGAGGAGGCCCCGGCTCCTACAATGAGCATTTCTTC. Translating gives CASIGGGPGSYNEHFF.

A few counts support this clonotype. V gene TRBV5-5 combines with J gene TRBJ2-7, with D possibly matching TRBD2 (5 bases). Germline V gives CDR1 SGHKS, CDR2 YYEKEE (reference sequence). This CDR3 is built from 14 residues. Trimming shortened V by 0 bases and J by 3 bases, and 10 bases separated the two germline ends. The DNA for the CDR3 is TGTGCCAGCAGCTTGGTGCCGGGGAACTACGAGCAGTACTTC. It is translated as CASSLVPGNYEQYF.

J is TRBJ2-7 and V is TRBV11-2, with D perhaps matching TRBD1 (5 bases). CDR1 SGHAT and CDR2 FQNNGV come from the germline V gene. CDR3 length equals 14 residues. V was shortened by 6 bases and J by 2 bases, with 14 bases between the two germline ends. CDR3 DNA: TGTGCCAGCAGGACAGTTGGGCGTCCCTACGAGCAGTACTTC. It translates to CASRTVGRPYEQYF.

A few counts support this clonotype. The genes are TRBV27 and TRBJ2-7, with D maybe TRBD2 (6 bases). Germline loops: CDR1 MNHEY, CDR2 SMNVEV (reference sequence). Deletions cut 1 base from V and 3 bases from J, with 16 bases between. The length of the CDR3 is 16 residues. The CDR3 loop reads CASSLYGGRVGYEQYF. The CDR3 region has the DNA TGTGCCAGCAGTTTATACGGGGGTCGGGTGGGCTACGAGCAGTACTTC.

CDR3 sequence: CASSLVGQGVETQYF. The CDR3 DNA sequence: TGTGCCAGCAGCTTGGTGGGACAGGGTGTAGAGACCCAGTACTTC. The chain recombines TRBV5-6 with TRBJ2-5; 9 bases align to TRBD1. CDR1 and CDR2 from the germline V gene are SGHDT and YYEEEE. This CDR3 is built from 15 residues. The ends lost 0 bases at V and 4 bases at J; junction bases unmatched: 4.

The chain links TRBV6-4 to TRBJ2-1, with 13 bases matching TRBD2. V shed 2 bases and J 7 bases; nucleotides not matched to a gene: 17. Germline values: CDR1 MRHNA, CDR2 SNTAGT. CDR3 length: 20 amino acids. CDR3 residues: CASSDPWRPTSGRNRNEQFF. CDR3 coding DNA: TGTGCCAGCAGTGACCCGTGGCGTCCGACTAGCGGGAGGAACAGAAATGAGCAGTTCTTC.

This clonotype showed up just a few times. This rearrangement joins TRBV29-1 to TRBJ2-7; no reliable D call. V lost 4 bases and J 4 bases, leaving 23 bases between the germline ends. In germline, CDR1 is SQVTM, CDR2 ANQGSEA. The CDR3 has 16 residues. The CDR3 bases are TGCAGCGTTGCGGCCGCGGCAGATCGCCCCAATTACGAGCAGTACTTC. This sequence encodes CSVAAAADRPNYEQYF.

This clonotype was counted only a few times. The J gene is TRBJ2-3, the V gene TRBV3-1; D is unresolved. This CDR3 has 15 residues. CDR1 is LGHDT and CDR2 is YNNKEL in the germline V gene (reference sequence). Trimming removed 1 base from V and 4 bases from J, with 12 bases in between. The CDR3 region is CASSQVAGLSDTQYF. CDR3 DNA: TGTGCCAGCAGCCAAGTGGCCGGTCTCTCAGATACGCAGTATTTT.

There are a few counts of this clonotype. CDR3 nucleotide sequence: TGTGCCAGTCAAAGTAGCACAGATACGCAGTATTTT. Protein product: CASQSSTDTQYF. The rearrangement uses TRBV12-3 or TRBV12-4 and TRBJ2-3; D is undetermined. V lost 9 bases and J lost 0, with 7 bases in between. The CDR3 covers 12 residues.

This sequence joins TRBV9 and TRBJ1-2; TRBD1 matches at 9 bases. Germline V gives CDR1 SGDLS, CDR2 YYNGEE. This CDR3 spans 15 amino acids. The V gene end was trimmed by 4 bases and the J gene end by 8 bases; junction bases not matched to a gene: 12. The CDR3 reads CASSTRDRAMEGYTF. The CDR3 DNA follows: TGTGCCAGCAGCACCCGGGACAGGGCCATGGAAGGCTACACCTTC.

In its sample, this clonotype was seen a few times. The rearrangement links TRBV29-1 to TRBJ2-2; TRBD1 matches at 7 bases. With V trimmed by 4 bases and J by 5 bases, 19 bases remained unmatched. Germline assignment: CDR1 SQVTM and CDR2 ANQGSEA. The CDR3 is made up of 18 amino acids. The CDR3 DNA reads as TGCAGCGTTGTCCGGCCGTCATCGAGGGGGCCGAGGACCGGGGAGCTGTTTTTT. Encoded protein: CSVVRPSSRGPRTGELFF.

This chain uses TRBV29-1 with TRBJ2-7; a weak D match, TRBD1 (5 bases). CDR1 is SQVTM, CDR2 ANQGSEA, per germline. This CDR3 is 13 amino acids long. V was trimmed by 5 bases and J by 0 bases, leaving 11 bases between them. DNA for the CDR3: TGCAGCGTTTTAACAGGCAGCTCCTACGAGCAGTACTTC. Its protein is CSVLTGSSYEQYF.

J is TRBJ2-7 and V is TRBV20-1; D possibly matches TRBD1 or TRBD2 (6 bases each). CDR1 is DFQATT and CDR2 is SNEGSKA in the germline V gene (reference sequence). V gave up 5 bases and J gave up 0 bases, with 17 bases separating them. The CDR3 consists of 15 residues. As DNA, the CDR3 is TGCAGTGCTGGAGGCGGGACACACCACTCCTACGAGCAGTACTTC. Its translation is CSAGGGTHHSYEQYF.

This clonotype was counted between two and nine times. This rearrangement joins TRBV19 to TRBJ1-1; D is perhaps TRBD1 (6 bases). This CDR3 is 14 amino acids long. CDR1 and CDR2 (germline): LNHDA, SQIVND (reference sequence). V lost 4 bases and J 10 bases, leaving 19 bases between the germline ends. The CDR3: CASSTSAGGPGAFF. The CDR3 DNA is TGTGCCAGTAGTACCTCAGCCGGGGGGCCGGGAGCTTTCTTT.

On this clonotype itself: The junction departs from the called germline gene at one end, perhaps through a read error. V usage is TRBV15 and J usage is TRBJ2-3; 9 bases align to TRBD2. CDR1 and CDR2 (germline): LNHNV, YYDKDF (reference sequence). There are 15 residues in the CDR3. This chain's CDR3 is CATSRSGTSRDTQYF. The CDR3 DNA reads TGTGCCACCAGCAGATCCGGGACTAGCAGAGATACGCAGTATTTT.

There are a few counts of this clonotype. This chain links TRBV19 with TRBJ1-2; D gene ambiguous. V was shortened by 3 bases and J by 2 bases, with 7 bases between the two germline ends. This CDR3 is built from 13 residues. Germline lookup yields CDR1 LNHDA and CDR2 SQIVND (reference sequence). CDR3 in DNA: TGTGCCAGTAGTATCGGCAGCAACTATGGCTACACCTTC. Translating gives CASSIGSNYGYTF.

This clonotype came up a few times. This chain links TRBV20-1 with TRBJ2-1; the match to TRBD2 covers 9 bases. The V and J ends lost 2 bases and 0 bases, in that order; junction bases with no gene match: 5. Germline lookup yields CDR1 DFQATT and CDR2 SNEGSKA (reference sequence). This CDR3 comprises 16 residues. The CDR3 spells CSARLTSGFSYNEQFF. The CDR3 nucleotides read TGCAGTGCTAGATTGACTAGCGGATTCTCCTACAATGAGCAGTTCTTC.

The chain combines TRBV7-8 with TRBJ1-1; 7 positions match TRBD1. The V gene's germline CDR1 is SGHVS and CDR2 FQNEAQ. The CDR3 runs 14 residues. V was pared by 5 bases and J by 0 bases, with 3 bases of the junction left unmatched. CDR3 sequence (DNA): TGTGCCAGCAGCCCCGGACAGGTGAACACTGAAGCTTTCTTT. Its translation is CASSPGQVNTEAFF. Complete variable domain (other parts from reference TRBV7-8 and TRBJ1-1): GAGVSQSPRYKVAKRGQDVALRCDPISGHVSLFWYQQALGQGPEFLTYFQNEAQLDKSGLPSDRFFAERPEGSVSTLKIQRTQQEDSAVYLCASSPGQVNTEAFFGQGTRLTVV.

The gene calls are TRBV20-1 and TRBJ2-3; TRBD1 might be the D (5 bases). Trimming stripped 3 bases from V and 1 base from J, with 17 bases between. The CDR3 totals 16 residues. The germline V gene has CDR1 DFQATT and CDR2 SNEGSKA (reference sequence). In DNA form, the CDR3 reads TGCAGTGCTAGTTCCATTCAGGACACCGGCACAGATACGCAGTATTTT. It translates to CSASSIQDTGTDTQYF.

The gene calls are TRBV9 and TRBJ2-7; unclear D gene. Trimming removed 0 bases at V and 2 bases at J, with 12 bases between. Germline V CDR1 and CDR2: SGDLS, YYNGEE. The CDR3 consists of 15 residues. The CDR3 is CASSVAAFGPYEQYF. The CDR3 nucleotides are TGTGCCAGCAGCGTAGCCGCTTTTGGCCCCTACGAGCAGTACTTC.

The genes are TRBV14 and TRBJ2-2; TRBD2 aligns across 7 bases. J gave up 4 bases and V 4 bases, and 6 bases lay outside the gene matches. From germline, CDR1 is SGHDN and CDR2 FVKESK. This CDR3 comprises 15 residues. The CDR3 here is CASSPRGDRTGELFF. The CDR3, as DNA: TGTGCCAGCAGCCCCCGGGGGGATCGCACCGGGGAGCTGTTTTTT.